This entry is about one T cell receptor beta chain. Its specificity is unknown. In preparing the TRB cDNA libraries, 5' RACE with UMI labels was used. TCRdb reprocessed the 5' RACE reads and reports one entry per CDR3 protein, with no DNA. The sample data list 120,000 to 150,000 distinct CDR3 sequences. Germline V lookup: CDR1 ENHRY, CDR2 SYGVKD. The CDR3 sequence is 16 residues long. The data are from a study of CXCR3-negative and CXCR3-positive naive CD8 T cells. Study findings and constraints: Compared with CXCR3-negative naive cells, CXCR3-positive naive cells showed more hydrophobic TRB CDR3s.

The chain combines TRBV10-3 with TRBJ1-2. Sequencing input: naive CXCR3+ CD8+ T cells from blood. Regarding subset: CD45RO-CCR7+CD27+CD95- naive CD8+ T cells expressing CXCR3 (TNR3+). The clonotype was recovered from a human donor in good health. Some clones in this sample may be carry-over from other donors' samples. The CDR3 loop reads CAISDSMEYPTGGYTF.